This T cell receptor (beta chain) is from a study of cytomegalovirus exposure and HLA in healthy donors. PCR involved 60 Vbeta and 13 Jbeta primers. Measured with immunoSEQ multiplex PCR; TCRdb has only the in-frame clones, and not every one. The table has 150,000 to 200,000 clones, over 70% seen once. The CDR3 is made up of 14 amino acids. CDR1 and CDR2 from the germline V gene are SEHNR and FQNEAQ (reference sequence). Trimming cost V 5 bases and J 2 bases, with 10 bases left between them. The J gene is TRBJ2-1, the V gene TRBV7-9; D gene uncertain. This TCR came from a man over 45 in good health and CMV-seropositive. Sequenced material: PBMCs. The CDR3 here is CASSPTGAYNEQFF. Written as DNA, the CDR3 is TGTGCCAGCAGCCCCACGGGTGCCTACAATGAGCAGTTCTTC. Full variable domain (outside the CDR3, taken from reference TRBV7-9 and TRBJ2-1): DTGVSQNPRHKITKRGQNVTFRCDPISEHNRLYWYRQTLGQGPEFLTYFQNEAQLEKSRLLSDRFSAERPKGSFSTLEIQRTEQGDSAMYLCASSPTGAYNEQFFGPGTRLTVL.